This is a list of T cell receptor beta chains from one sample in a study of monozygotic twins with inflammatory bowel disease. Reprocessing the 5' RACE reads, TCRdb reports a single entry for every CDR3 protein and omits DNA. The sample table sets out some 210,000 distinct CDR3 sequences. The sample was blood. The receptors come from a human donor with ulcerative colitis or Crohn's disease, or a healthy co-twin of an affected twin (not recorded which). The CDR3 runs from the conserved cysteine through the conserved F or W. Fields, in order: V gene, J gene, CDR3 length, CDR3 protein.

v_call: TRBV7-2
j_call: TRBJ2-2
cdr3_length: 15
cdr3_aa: CASSRSGRHTGELFF

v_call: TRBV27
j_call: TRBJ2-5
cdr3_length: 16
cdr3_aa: CASRRELAGGEETQYF

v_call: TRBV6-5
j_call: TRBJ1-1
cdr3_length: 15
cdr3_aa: CASSYPGGGAAEAFF

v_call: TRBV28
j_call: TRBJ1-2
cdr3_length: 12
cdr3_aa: CASNDGGYGYTF

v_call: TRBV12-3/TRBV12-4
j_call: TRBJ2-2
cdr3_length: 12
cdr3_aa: CAITGDTGELFF

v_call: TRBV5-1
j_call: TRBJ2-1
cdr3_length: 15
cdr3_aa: CASRQGTGAAHEQFF

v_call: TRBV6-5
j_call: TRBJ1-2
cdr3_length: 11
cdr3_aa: CASSPGDGYTF

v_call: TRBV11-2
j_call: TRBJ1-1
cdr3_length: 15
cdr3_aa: CASSVIRGPNSEAFF

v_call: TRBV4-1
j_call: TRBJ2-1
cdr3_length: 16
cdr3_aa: CASSQVGTGPPNEQFF

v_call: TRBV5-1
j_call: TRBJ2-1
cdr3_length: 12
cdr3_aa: CASRWGAHEQFF

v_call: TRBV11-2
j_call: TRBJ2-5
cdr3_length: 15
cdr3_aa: CASSWGLGGQETQYF

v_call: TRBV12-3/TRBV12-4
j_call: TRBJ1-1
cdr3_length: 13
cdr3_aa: CASSLGAPTEAFF

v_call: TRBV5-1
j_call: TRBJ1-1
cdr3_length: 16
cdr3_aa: CASSQDGKSDVTEAFF

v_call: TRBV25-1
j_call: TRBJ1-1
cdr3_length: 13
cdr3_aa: CASRSSLNTEAFF

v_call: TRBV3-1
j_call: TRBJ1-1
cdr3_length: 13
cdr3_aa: CASSQKGITEALF

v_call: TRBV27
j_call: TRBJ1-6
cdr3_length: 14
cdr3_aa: CASSARTVNSPLHF

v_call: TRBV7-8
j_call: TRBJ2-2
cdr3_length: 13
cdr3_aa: CASPSGAYGELFF

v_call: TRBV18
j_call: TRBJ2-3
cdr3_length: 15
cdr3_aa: CASSTTSGAGDTQYF

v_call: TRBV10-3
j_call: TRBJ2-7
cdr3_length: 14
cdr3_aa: CAISEDVGRGEQYF

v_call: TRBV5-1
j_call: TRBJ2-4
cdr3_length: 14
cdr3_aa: CASSLGTSGNIQYF

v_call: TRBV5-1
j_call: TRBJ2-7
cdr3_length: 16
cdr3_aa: CASSKRPGQENYEQYF

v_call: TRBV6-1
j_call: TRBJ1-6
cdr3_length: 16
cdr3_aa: CASSTSRSLYNSPLHF

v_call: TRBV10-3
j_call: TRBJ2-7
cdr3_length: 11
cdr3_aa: CAISEGSEQYF

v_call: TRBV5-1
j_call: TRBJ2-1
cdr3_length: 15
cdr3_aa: CASSLTGELGNEQFF

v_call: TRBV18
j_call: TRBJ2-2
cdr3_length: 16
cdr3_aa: CASSPPGQAFTGELFF

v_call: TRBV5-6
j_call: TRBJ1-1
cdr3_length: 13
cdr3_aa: CASSQTPNTEAFF

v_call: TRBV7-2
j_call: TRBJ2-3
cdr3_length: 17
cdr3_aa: CASTLGLARPSTDTQYF

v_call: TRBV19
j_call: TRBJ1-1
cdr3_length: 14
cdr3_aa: CASKRASVNTEAFF

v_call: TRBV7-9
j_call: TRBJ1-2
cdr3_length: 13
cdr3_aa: CASRRSSDYGYTF

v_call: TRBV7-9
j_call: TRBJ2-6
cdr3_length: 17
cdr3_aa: CASSLIWARSGANVLTF

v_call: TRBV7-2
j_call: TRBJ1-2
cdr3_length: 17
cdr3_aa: CASSLVLGGTGLYGYTF

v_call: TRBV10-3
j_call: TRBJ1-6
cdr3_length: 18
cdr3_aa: CAISESRGGRGANSPLHF

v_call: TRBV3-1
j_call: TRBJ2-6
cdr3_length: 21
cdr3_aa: CASSPPSGQKPEPSGANVLTF

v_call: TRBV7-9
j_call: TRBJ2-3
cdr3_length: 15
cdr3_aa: CASSPLGISTDTQYF

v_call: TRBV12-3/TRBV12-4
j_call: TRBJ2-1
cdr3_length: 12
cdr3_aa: CASSSGPGGQFF

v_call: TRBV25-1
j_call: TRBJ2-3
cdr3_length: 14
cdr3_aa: CASSEGRGADTQYF

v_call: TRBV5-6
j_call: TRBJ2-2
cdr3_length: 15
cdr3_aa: CASSWGTGFTGELFF

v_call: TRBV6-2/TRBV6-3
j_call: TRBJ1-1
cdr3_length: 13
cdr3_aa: CASKAASSGGAFF

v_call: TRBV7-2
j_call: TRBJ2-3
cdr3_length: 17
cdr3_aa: CASSYRPSGGVSDTQYF

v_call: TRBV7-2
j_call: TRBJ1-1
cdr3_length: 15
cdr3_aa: CASSSVQTGATEAFF